This T cell receptor (beta chain) comes out of a study of blood T cell repertoires in COVID-19. Looking at the study overall: Sources were T cells, B-cell-depleted T cells, or PBMCs; the material itself was cDNA or gDNA.

V lost 3 bases, J lost 8 bases, and 13 bases lay in between. The CDR3 totals 12 residues. Germline CDR1 reads DFQATT; CDR2 reads SNEGSKA (reference sequence). Only in-frame clones appear in the TCRdb table, and some are missing; sequencing was by immunoSEQ multiplex PCR. The data hold tens of thousands of clones, with around 80% observed a single time. The source material was peripheral blood. This receptor was identified in a human donor in a cohort sampled during active COVID-19. This chain connects TRBV20-1 to TRBJ1-2, with D possibly TRBD1 on 5 matching bases. The CDR3 loop reads CSASDGAYGYTF. The CDR3 DNA sequence: TGCAGTGCTAGTGATGGGGCATACGGCTACACCTTC.